The clone carrying this T cell receptor beta chain was counted between two and nine times. Deletions cut 11 bases from V and 2 bases from J, with 20 bases between. This CDR3 contains 15 residues. CDR1 is MDHEN and CDR2 is SYDVKM in the germline V gene. This sample stems from a study of blood T cell repertoires in COVID-19. Study details: Spain, Italy and the United States supplied samples that represented acute and convalescent COVID-19. In each case, the material was cDNA or gDNA derived from T cells, B-cell-depleted T cells, or PBMCs.

Original handling: Counts of nucleated cells, estimated from reference gene primer amplification, were obtained. The assay was immunoSEQ multiplex PCR, and TCRdb's table has in-frame clones only and misses some. V and J calls and clone size are given by that table; D and trimming were obtained from the DNA. Of more than 80,000 clones in the sample, approximately 80% were seen once. The chain uses TRBV28 and TRBJ2-3; TRBD2 might be the D (7 bases). This sequence was found in an elderly woman with active or convalescent COVID-19. The material sequenced was peripheral blood. The CDR3 is CALSRGGGPTDTQYF. In DNA, the CDR3 is TGTGCCCTTTCCCGCGGGGGCGGCCCCACAGATACGCAGTATTTT.